Reported below is one TCR beta chain. Antigen: not known. V was trimmed by 3 bases and J by 1 base, leaving 10 bases between them. CDR3 length equals 14 residues. Looked up from germline, CDR1 is SGHDT and CDR2 is YYEEEE. The data belong to a study of shared clonotypes between healthy human individuals. Study-wide results and limits: Naive subsets generally exceeded memory subsets in estimated richness. The study's rarefaction showed incomplete sorted-subset sequencing despite large depth.

Deep was the level used in running the assay. TCRdb's table, derived via immunoSEQ multiplex PCR, lists solely in-frame clones and lacks some. This sample has more than 2 million clones, with under 97% found just once. The study separated CD4+ cells into CD45RA+ naive and CD45RA-negative memory subsets. The sequence was obtained from a man aged 18-30 years in good health. Input material: naive CD4+ T cells sorted from blood. Subset meaning: CD45RA+ positively selected. The gene calls are TRBV5-6 and TRBJ1-2; D is ambiguous. CDR3 in DNA: TGTGCCAGCAGCTCCCCAGGTTTTAACTATGGCTACACCTTC. Translation gives CASSSPGFNYGYTF.